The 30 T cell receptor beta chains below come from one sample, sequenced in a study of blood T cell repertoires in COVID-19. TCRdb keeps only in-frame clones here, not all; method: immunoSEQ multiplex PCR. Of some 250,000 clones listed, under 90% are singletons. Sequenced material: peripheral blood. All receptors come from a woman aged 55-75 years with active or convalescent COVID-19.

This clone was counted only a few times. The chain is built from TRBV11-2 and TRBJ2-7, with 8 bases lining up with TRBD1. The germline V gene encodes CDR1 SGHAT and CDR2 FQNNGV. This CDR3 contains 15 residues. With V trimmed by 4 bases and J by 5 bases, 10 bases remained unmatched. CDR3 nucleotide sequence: TGTGCCAGCAGCTCCCGATCGGCAGGGGGCAACGAGCAGTACTTC. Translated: CASSSRSAGGNEQYF.

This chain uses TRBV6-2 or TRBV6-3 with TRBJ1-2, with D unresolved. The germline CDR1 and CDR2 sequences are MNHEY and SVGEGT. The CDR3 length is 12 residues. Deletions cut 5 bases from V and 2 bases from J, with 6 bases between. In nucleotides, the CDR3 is TGTGCCAGCAGTGCCACAAACTATGGCTACACCTTC. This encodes CASSATNYGYTF.

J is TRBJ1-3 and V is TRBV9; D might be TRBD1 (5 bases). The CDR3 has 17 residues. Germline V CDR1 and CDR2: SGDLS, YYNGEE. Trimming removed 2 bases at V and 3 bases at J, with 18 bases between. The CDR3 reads CASSVVDMTEGGNTIYF. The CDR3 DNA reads TGTGCCAGCAGCGTTGTGGACATGACCGAAGGTGGAAACACCATATATTTT.

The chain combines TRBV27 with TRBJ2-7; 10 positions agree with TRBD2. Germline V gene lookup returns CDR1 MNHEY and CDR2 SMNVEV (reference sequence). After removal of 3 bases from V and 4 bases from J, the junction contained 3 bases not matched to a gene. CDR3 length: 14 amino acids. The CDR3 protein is CASSFKLAGYEQYF. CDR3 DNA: TGTGCCAGCAGTTTTAAACTAGCGGGATACGAGCAGTACTTC.

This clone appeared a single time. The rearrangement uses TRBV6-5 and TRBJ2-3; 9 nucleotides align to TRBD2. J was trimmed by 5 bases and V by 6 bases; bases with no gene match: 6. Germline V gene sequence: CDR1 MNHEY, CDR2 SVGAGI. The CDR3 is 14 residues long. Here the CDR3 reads CASRTTSGVDTQYF. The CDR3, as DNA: TGTGCCAGCAGGACGACTAGCGGAGTAGATACGCAGTATTTT.

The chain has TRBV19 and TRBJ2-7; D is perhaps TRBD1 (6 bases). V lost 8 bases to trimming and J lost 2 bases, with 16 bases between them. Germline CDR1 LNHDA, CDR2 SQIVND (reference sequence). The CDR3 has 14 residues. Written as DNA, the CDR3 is TGTGCCAGTTCGGACAGTTTGACCCCCTACGAGCAGTACTTC. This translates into CASSDSLTPYEQYF.

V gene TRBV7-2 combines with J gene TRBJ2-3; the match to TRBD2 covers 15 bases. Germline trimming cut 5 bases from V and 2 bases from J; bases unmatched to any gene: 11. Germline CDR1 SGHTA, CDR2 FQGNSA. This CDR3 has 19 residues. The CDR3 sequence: CASSLVPGLAGGLTDTQYF. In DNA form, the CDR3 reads TGTGCCAGCAGCCTTGTCCCGGGACTAGCGGGGGGACTCACAGATACGCAGTATTTT.

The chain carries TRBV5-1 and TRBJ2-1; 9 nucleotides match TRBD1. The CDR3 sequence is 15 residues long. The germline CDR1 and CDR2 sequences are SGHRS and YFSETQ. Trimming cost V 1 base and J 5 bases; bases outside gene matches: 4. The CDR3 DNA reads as TGCGCCAGCAGCTTGTCTTGGACAGGGGACAATGAGCAGTTCTTC. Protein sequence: CASSLSWTGDNEQFF.

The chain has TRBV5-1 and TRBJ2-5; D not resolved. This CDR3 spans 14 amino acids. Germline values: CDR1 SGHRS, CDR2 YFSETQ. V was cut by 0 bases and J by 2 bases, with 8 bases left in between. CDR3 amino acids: CASSLAPDQETQYF. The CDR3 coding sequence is TGCGCCAGCAGCTTGGCCCCAGATCAAGAGACCCAGTACTTC.

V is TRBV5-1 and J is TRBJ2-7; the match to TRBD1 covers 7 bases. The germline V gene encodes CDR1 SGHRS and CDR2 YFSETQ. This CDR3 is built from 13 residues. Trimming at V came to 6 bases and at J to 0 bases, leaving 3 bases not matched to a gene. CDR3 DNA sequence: TGCGCCAGCAAGACAGGGAGCTCCTACGAGCAGTACTTC. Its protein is CASKTGSSYEQYF.

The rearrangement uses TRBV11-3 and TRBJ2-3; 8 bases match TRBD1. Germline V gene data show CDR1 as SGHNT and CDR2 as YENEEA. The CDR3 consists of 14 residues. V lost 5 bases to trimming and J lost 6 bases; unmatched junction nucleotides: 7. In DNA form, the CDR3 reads TGTGCCAGCAGCAACTCCGGACAGGGCGATACGCAGTATTTT. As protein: CASSNSGQGDTQYF.

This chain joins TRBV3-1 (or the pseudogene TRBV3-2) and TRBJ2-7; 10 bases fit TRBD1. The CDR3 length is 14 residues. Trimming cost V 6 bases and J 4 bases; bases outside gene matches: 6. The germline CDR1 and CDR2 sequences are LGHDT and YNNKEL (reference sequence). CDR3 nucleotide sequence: TGTGCCAGCAGGCGACAGGGGGCTCAATACGAGCAGTACTTC. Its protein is CASRRQGAQYEQYF.

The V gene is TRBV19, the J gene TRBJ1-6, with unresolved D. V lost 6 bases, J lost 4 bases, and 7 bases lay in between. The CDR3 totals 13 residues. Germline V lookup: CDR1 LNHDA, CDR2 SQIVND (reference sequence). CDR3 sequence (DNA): TGTGCCAGTAGCGGGGTTTATAATTCACCCCTCCACTTT. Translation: CASSGVYNSPLHF. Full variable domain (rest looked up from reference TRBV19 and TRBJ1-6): DGGITQSPKYLFRKEGQNVTLSCEQNLNHDAMYWYRQDPGQGLRLIYYSQIVNDFQKGDIAEGYSVSREKKESFPLTVTSAQKNPTAFYLCASSGVYNSPLHFGNGTRLTVT.

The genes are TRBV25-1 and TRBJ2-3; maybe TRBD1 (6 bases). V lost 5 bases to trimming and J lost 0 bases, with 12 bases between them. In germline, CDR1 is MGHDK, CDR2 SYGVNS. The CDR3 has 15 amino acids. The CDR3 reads CASSIGGFSTDTQYF. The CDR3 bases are TGTGCCAGCAGTATAGGGGGATTCAGCACAGATACGCAGTATTTT.

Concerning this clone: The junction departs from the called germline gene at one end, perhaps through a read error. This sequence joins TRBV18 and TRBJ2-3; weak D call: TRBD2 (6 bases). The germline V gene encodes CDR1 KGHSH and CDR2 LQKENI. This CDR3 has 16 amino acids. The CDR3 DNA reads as TGTGCCAGCTCACCCGATAGCGGATACTCCACATATACGCAGTATTTT. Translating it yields CASSPDSGYSTYTQYF.

For the CDR3, the DNA is TGTGCCAGCAGTTTCGAACCCTCCGGCGTCGTCACAGGGTTGAACTATGGCTACACCTTC. This sequence encodes CASSFEPSGVVTGLNYGYTF. The gene calls are TRBV27 and TRBJ1-2; D perhaps matches TRBD1 (6 bases). The V gene's germline CDR1 is MNHEY and CDR2 SMNVEV (reference sequence). The length of the CDR3 is 20 residues. V was pared by 3 bases and J by 2 bases, with 28 bases between.

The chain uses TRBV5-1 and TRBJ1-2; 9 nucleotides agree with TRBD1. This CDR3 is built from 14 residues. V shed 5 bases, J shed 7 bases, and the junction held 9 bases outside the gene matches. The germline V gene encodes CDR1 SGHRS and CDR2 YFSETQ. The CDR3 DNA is TGCGCCAGCAGACCACAGGGACAGGGATTTGGCTACACCTTC. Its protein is CASRPQGQGFGYTF.

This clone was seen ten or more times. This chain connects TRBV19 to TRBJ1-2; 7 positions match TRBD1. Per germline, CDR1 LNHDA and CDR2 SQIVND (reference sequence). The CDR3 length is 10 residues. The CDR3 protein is CATGNYGYTF. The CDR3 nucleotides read TGTGCGACAGGGAACTATGGCTACACCTTC.

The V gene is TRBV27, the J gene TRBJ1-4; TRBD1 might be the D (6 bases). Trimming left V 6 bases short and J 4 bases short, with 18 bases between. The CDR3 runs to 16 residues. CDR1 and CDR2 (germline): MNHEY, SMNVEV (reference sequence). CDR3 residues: CASSPHPRGGNEKLFF. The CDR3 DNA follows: TGTGCCAGCAGCCCTCACCCGAGGGGGGGTAATGAAAAACTGTTTTTT.

CDR3 residues: CASSLSGVNYGYTF. In DNA, the CDR3 is TGTGCCAGCAGCTTATCGGGAGTTAACTATGGCTACACCTTC. This sequence joins TRBV7-8 and TRBJ1-2, with D unresolved. Trimming removed 2 bases at V and 1 base at J, with 8 bases between. This CDR3 comprises 14 residues. Germline CDR1 reads SGHVS; CDR2 reads FQNEAQ.

The CDR3 here is CASSTLTSGGNNEQFF. CDR3 DNA sequence: TGTGCCAGTAGTACCTTAACTAGCGGAGGCAACAATGAGCAGTTCTTC. The chain combines TRBV19 with TRBJ2-1, with TRBD2 identical over 8 bases. There are 16 residues in the CDR3. With 4 bases clipped from V and 5 bases from J, the junction kept 10 bases outside the gene matches. The germline V gene has CDR1 LNHDA and CDR2 SQIVND (reference sequence). The whole variable domain, filled in from reference TRBV19 and TRBJ2-1, reads DGGITQSPKYLFRKEGQNVTLSCEQNLNHDAMYWYRQDPGQGLRLIYYSQIVNDFQKGDIAEGYSVSREKKESFPLTVTSAQKNPTAFYLCASSTLTSGGNNEQFFGPGTRLTVL.

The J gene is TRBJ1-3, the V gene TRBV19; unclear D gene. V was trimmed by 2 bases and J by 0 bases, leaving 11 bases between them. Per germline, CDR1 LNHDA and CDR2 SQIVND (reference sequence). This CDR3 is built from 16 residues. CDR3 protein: CASSITTRSSGNTIYF. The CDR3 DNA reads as TGTGCCAGTAGTATAACTACAAGGAGCTCTGGAAACACCATATATTTT. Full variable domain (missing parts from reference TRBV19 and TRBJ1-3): DGGITQSPKYLFRKEGQNVTLSCEQNLNHDAMYWYRQDPGQGLRLIYYSQIVNDFQKGDIAEGYSVSREKKESFPLTVTSAQKNPTAFYLCASSITTRSSGNTIYFGEGSWLTVV.

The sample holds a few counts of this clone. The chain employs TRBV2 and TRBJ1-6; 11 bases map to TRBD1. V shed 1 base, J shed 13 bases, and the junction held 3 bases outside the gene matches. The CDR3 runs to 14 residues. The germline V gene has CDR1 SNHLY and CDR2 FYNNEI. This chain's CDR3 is CASSEEGTGGPLHF. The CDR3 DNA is TGTGCCAGCAGTGAAGAGGGGACAGGGGGTCCCCTCCACTTT.

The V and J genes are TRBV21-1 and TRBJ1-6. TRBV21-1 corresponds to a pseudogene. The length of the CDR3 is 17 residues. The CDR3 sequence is CASSKLAGSSYNSPLHF. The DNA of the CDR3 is TGTGCCAGCAGCAAATTGGCCGGGAGCTCCTATAATTCACCCCTCCACTTT.

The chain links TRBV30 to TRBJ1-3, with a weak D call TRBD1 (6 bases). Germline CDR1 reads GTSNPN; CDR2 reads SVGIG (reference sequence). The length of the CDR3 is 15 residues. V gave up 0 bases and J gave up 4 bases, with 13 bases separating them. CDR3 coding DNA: TGTGCCTGGAGTGTACCCAGGGGAAGGGGAAACACCATATATTTT. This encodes CAWSVPRGRGNTIYF.

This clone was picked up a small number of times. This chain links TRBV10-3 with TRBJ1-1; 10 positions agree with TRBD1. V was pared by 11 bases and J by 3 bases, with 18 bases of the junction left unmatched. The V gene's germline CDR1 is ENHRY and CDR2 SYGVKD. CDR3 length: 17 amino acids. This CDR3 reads CAVSRQGAIGIDTEAFF. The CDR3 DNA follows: TGTGCCGTGAGTCGACAGGGGGCTATTGGGATAGACACTGAAGCTTTCTTT.

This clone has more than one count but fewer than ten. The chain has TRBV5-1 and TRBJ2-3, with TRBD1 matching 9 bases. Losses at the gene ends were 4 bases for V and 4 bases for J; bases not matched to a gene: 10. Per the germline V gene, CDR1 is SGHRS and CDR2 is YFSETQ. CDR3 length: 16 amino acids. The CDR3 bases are TGCGCCAGCAGCGCTTACTCGGGACAGGGACCAGATACGCAGTATTTT. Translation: CASSAYSGQGPDTQYF. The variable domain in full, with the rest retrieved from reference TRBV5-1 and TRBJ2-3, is KAGVTQTPRYLIKTRGQQVTLSCSPISGHRSVSWYQQTPGQGLQFLFEYFSETQRNKGNFPGRFSGRQFSNSRSEMNVSTLELGDSALYLCASSAYSGQGPDTQYFGPGTRLTVL.

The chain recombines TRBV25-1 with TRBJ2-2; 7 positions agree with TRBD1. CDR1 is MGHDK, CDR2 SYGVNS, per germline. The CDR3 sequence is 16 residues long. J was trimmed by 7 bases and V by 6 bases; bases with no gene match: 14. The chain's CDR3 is CASSKTGRRPLGELFF. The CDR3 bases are TGTGCCAGCAGCAAGACAGGGCGAAGGCCTCTCGGGGAGCTGTTTTTT.

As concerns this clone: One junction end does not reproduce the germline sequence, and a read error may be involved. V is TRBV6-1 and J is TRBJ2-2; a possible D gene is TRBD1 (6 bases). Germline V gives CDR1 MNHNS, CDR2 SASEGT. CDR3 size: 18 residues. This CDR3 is CASSQARDTNSLTGELFF. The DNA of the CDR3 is TGTGCCAGCAGTCAAGCTCGGGACACGAACTCCCTCACCGGGGAGCTGTTTTTT.

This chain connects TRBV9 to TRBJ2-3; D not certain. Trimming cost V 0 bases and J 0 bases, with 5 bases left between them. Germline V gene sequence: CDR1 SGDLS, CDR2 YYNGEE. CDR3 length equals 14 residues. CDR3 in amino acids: CASSVASSTDTQYF. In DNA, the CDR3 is TGTGCCAGCAGCGTAGCGAGCAGCACAGATACGCAGTATTTT. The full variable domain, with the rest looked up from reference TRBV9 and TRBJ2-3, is DSGVTQTPKHLITATGQRVTLRCSPRSGDLSVYWYQQSLDQGLQFLIQYYNGEERAKGNILERFSAQQFPDLHSELNLSSLELGDSALYFCASSVASSTDTQYFGPGTRLTVL.